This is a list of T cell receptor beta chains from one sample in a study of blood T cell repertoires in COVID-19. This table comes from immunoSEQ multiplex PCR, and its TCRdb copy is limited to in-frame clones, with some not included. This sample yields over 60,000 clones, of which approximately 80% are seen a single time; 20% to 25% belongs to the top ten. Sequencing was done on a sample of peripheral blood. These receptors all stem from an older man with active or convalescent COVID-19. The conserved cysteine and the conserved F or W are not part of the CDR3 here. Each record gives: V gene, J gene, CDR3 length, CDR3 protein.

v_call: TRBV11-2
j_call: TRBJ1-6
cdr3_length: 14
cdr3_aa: ASRSRGTGGNSPLH

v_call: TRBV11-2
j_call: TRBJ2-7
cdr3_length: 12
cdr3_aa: ASSFTSVLGEQY

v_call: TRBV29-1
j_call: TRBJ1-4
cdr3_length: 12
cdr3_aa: SVRPGTADEKLF

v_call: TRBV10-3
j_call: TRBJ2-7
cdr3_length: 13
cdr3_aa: AISVGLAENYEQY

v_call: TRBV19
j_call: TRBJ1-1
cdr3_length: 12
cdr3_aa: ASSMGTANTEAF

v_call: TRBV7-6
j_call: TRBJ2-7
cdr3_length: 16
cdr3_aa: ASSPRTSGRLRPYEQY

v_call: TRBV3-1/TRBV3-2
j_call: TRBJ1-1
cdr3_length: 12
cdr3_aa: ASSHPGVGTEAF

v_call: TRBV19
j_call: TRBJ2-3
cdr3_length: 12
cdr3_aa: ASSDLRAGDTQY

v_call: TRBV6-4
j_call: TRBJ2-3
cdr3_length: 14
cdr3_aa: ASSSDPSRGTDTQY

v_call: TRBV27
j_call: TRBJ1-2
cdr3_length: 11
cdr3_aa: ASSLSEVGGYT

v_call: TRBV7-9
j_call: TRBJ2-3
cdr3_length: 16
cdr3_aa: ASSLGVIRTGFTDTQY

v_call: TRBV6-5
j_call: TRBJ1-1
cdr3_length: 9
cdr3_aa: ASSQYPEAF

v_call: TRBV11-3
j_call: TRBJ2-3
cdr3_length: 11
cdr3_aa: ASSLGQTDTQY

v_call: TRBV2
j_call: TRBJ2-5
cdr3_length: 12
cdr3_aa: ASILGGGGETQY

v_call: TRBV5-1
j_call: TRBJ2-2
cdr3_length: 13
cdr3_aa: ASSLAVGGTGELF

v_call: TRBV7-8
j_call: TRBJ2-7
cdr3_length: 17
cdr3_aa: ASSPYIASGGMSSYEQY

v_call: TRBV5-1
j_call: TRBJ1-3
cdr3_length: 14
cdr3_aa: ASSLQGRSSGNTIY

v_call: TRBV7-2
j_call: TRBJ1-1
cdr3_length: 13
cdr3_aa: ASSLVALLNTEAF

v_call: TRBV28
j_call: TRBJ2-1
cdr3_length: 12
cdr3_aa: ASSSPERGSEQF

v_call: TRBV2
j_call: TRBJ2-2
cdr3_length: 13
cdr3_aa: ASSEGLDNTGELF

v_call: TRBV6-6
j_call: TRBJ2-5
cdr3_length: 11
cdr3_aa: ASTKQGAETQY

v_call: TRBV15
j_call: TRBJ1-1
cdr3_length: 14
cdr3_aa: ATSRDSGKGGTEAF

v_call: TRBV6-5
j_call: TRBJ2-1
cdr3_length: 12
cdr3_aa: ASHSRGAINEQF

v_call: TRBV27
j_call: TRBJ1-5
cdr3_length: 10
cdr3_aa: ASRTAEQPQH

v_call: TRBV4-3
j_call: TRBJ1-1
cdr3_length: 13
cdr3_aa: ASSQVVGGGTEAF

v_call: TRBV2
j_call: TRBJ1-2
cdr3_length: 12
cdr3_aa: ASSDQGPYYGYT

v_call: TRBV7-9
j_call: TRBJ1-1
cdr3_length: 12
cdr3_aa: ASSVGLGGTEAF

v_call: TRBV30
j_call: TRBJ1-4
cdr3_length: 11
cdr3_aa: AWSGLNNEKLF

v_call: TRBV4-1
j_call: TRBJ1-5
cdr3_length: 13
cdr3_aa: ASSQVGGADQPQH

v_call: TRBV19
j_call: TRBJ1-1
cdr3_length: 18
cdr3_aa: ASKEYSPGTGLKGGTEAF

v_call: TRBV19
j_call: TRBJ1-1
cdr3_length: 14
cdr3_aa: ASRTGGWSWNTEAF

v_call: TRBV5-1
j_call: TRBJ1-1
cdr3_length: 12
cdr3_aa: ASSLYGKGTEAF

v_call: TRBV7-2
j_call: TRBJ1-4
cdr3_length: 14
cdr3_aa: ASSFVLHATNEKLF

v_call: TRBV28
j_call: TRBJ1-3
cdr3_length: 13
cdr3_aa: ASSWAGYSGNTIY

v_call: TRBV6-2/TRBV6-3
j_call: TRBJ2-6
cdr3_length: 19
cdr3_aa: ASSRDRGRTSGGSGANVLT

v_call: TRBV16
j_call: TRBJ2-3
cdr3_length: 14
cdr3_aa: ASSQSEGAWTDTQY

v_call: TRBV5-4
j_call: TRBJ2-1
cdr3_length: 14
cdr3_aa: ASNRQGTNTRSEQF

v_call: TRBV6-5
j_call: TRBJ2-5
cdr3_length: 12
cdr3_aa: ASRGRAGAKTQY

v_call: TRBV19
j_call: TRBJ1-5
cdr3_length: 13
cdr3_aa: ASTKTENSNQPQH

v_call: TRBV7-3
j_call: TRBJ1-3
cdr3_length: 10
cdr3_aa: ASSQDGNTIY

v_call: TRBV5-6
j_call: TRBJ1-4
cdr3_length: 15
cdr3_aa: ASSSPNRGRRYEKLF

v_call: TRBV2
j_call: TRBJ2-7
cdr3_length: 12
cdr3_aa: ATTNDRFGYEQY

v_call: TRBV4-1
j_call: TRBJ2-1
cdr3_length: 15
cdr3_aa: ASSQPTSGAYGNEQF

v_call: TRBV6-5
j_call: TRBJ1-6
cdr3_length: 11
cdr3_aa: ASSYRLASPLH

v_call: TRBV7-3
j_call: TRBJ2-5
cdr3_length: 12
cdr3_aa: ASSLPGQQETQY

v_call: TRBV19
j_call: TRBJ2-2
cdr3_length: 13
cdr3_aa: ASSIGVVITGELF

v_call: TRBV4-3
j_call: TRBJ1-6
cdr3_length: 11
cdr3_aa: ASSQVEDSPLH

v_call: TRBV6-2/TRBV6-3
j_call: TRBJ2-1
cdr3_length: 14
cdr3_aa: ASSYSGSGDYNEQF

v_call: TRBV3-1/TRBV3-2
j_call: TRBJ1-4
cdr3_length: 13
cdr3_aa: ASSQGFPANEKLF

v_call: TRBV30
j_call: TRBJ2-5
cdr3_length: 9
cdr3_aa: AWKSGETQY

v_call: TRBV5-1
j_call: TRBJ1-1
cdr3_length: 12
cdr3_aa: ASSWTGMNTEAF

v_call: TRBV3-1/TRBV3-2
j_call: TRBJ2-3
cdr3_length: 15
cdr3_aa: ASSQAPGQGSADTQY